A selection of T cell receptor beta chains follows, all from one sample in a study of regulatory T cells in long-lasting Graves disease. TCRdb re-called the multiplex PCR reads through MiXCR, storing one row per CDR3 protein. This table holds some 340,000 distinct CDR3 sequences, around 11% found once. Another study also made use of these data, one on T cells in Graves' hyperthyroidism and ophthalmopathy.

The source material was peripheral blood mononuclear cells (PBMCs), sampled at new diagnosis, from a patient treated with antithyroid drugs. These receptors came from a woman aged 18-29 years with Graves disease. Both conserved end residues are part of each CDR3. A D gene is named only where the DNA matches it firmly. Clone size is not always given. Where it is, it says once, few, many or a class for expanded clones.

V gene	D gene	CDR3 length	clone size	J gene	CDR3 DNA	CDR3 protein
TRBV5-1	.	16	many	TRBJ1-1	TGCGCCAGCAGCTTGGCCGACAGATCTATGAACACTGAAGCTTTCTTT	CASSLADRSMNTEAFF
TRBV27	.	15	.	TRBJ1-2	TGTGCCAGCAGTCTTCGGGGCAGCGGTGGCTATGGCTACACCTTC	CASSLRGSGGYGYTF
TRBV30	.	13	many	TRBJ2-1	TGTGCCTGGAGTGACTCACTTGGCAATGAGCAGTTCTTC	CAWSDSLGNEQFF
TRBV2	.	15	.	TRBJ2-7	TGTGCCAGCAGGGGAGGTGGCGGGATCCCTGGGGAGCAGTACTTC	CASRGGGGIPGEQYF
TRBV10-3	.	18	many	TRBJ1-1	TGTGCCATCAGTGAGTCAAGATTAGATCTGACCATGAACACTGAAGCTTTCTTT	CAISESRLDLTMNTEAFF
TRBV12-3/TRBV12-4	.	15	many	TRBJ2-7	TGTGCCAGCAAGGCCAGGGGCGTCTTTTGGGACGAGCAGTACTTC	CASKARGVFWDEQYF
TRBV20-1	.	11	many	TRBJ2-5	TGCAGCCAGACACATCAAGAGACCCAGTACTTC	CSQTHQETQYF
TRBV25-1	.	15	many	TRBJ1-5	TGTGCCAGCAGTGAAACCCGGGGCGACAATCAGCCCCAGCATTTT	CASSETRGDNQPQHF
TRBV5-1	.	14	many	TRBJ1-2	TGCGCCAGCAGCACCAGCCCGGGGGGCTATGGCTACACCTTC	CASSTSPGGYGYTF
TRBV7-2	.	15	many	TRBJ1-1	TGTGCCAGCAGCTTATCCCCAGGGGCCGTTTCGGTAGCTTTCTTT	CASSLSPGAVSVAFF
TRBV10-3	TRBD1	13	few	TRBJ2-1	TGTGCCATCAGTGAGGACAGGGGGCGTGAGCAGTTCTTC	CAISEDRGREQFF
TRBV6-2/TRBV6-3	.	14	many	TRBJ2-5	TGTGCCAGCAACCCTGACAGGCGGTTGGGGACCCAGTACTTC	CASNPDRRLGTQYF
TRBV7-6	.	12	many	TRBJ2-5	TGTGCCAGCACCCGACTCGGAGAGACCCAGTACTTC	CASTRLGETQYF
TRBV12-3/TRBV12-4	.	14	many	TRBJ2-5	TGTGCCAGCACCAATACAGTGTACCAAGAGACCCAGTACTTC	CASTNTVYQETQYF
TRBV7-9	TRBD1	13	few	TRBJ2-5	TGTGCCAGCAGCCCCCGGACAGGGAAGACCCAGTACTTC	CASSPRTGKTQYF
TRBV20-1	TRBD1	18	many	TRBJ2-3	TGCAGTGCTAGGCAAAGTAAACGACAGGGTCCGCACACAGATACGCAGTATTTT	CSARQSKRQGPHTDTQYF
TRBV7-9	TRBD2	13	few	TRBJ2-3	TGTGCCAGCAGCCTAGCGGGAGCTCCCCCGCAGTATTTT	CASSLAGAPPQYF
TRBV6-5	TRBD2	14	few	TRBJ2-1	TGTGCCAGCAGTTACGGCGGGGGTCTGGATGAGCAGTTCTTC	CASSYGGGLDEQFF
TRBV6-5	TRBD1	14	once	TRBJ1-2	TGTGCCAGCAGTTACCTGGGACAGAGCTATGGCTACACCTTC	CASSYLGQSYGYTF
TRBV10-3	TRBD1	13	.	TRBJ2-1	TGTGCCATCAGTCCTCATAGGACAGGGGAGCAGTTCTTC	CAISPHRTGEQFF
TRBV5-4	.	14	few	TRBJ2-7	TGTGCCAGCAGCTTGAGGTTCGATTCCTACGAGCAGTACTTC	CASSLRFDSYEQYF
TRBV7-9	.	14	few	TRBJ1-3	TGTGCCAGCAGCTTAAGATGGCAGGGAGACACCATATATTTT	CASSLRWQGDTIYF
TRBV29-1	.	12	many	TRBJ2-3	TGCAGCGTTGATCCGAGCACAGATACGCAGTATTTT	CSVDPSTDTQYF
TRBV5-6	.	14	few	TRBJ2-1	TGTGCCAGCAGGCCGAGAGGGGGGAAGAATGAGCAGTTCTTC	CASRPRGGKNEQFF
TRBV5-5	TRBD1	14	many	TRBJ1-1	TGTGCCAGCAGCTTGGGGCCAGGGGGCACTGAAGCTTTCTTT	CASSLGPGGTEAFF
TRBV19	.	17	few	TRBJ2-1	TGTGCCAGTAGTATAAAAGGCACCTTTTATTCCTACAATGAGCAGTTCTTC	CASSIKGTFYSYNEQFF
TRBV4-3	TRBD2	18	few	TRBJ2-7	TGCGCCAGCAGCCAAGTCGCCATTTCGCGCGGGGGTACCTACGAGCAGTACTTC	CASSQVAISRGGTYEQYF